These T cell receptor beta chains were read from a single sample in a study of PD-L1 blockade in urothelial cancer. Assay used: immunoSEQ multiplex PCR; TCRdb lists only in-frame clones, some missing. The table shows approximately 50,000 clones, with 84% occurring only once. The sequencing used PBMCs, collected around atezolizumab (anti-PD-L1) treatment. The origin of the receptors is a man in his sixties or seventies with urothelial cancer. Each CDR3 is given with its conserved first and last residue. The order of the fields is V gene, J gene, D gene, CDR3 length, clone size, CDR3 protein, CDR3 DNA. D genes are given only for firm matches. Clone size is shown for a subset of rows, as once, few, many or a class of expanded clone.

>TRBV5-1|TRBJ1-2|NA|14|NA
CASSWGHPRDGYTF
TGCGCCAGCAGCTGGGGACACCCGAGGGATGGCTACACCTTC
>TRBV19|TRBJ1-1|TRBD1|16|few
CASRAKPGGKNTEAFF
TGTGCCAGTAGGGCAAAACCAGGGGGCAAGAACACTGAAGCTTTCTTT
>TRBV28|TRBJ1-1|NA|15|NA
CASSRPGQQNTEAFF
TGTGCCAGCAGTCGACCCGGACAGCAGAACACTGAAGCTTTCTTT
>TRBV5-1|TRBJ2-1|TRBD2|15|NA
CASSPGLAGDNEQFF
TGCGCCAGCAGCCCCGGACTAGCGGGAGACAATGAGCAGTTCTTC
>TRBV2|TRBJ2-1|TRBD2|12|NA
CASRERGDEQFF
TGTGCCAGCAGAGAGCGGGGCGATGAGCAGTTCTTC
>TRBV2|TRBJ1-1|NA|13|NA
CASLTDTNTEAFF
TGTGCCAGCCTGACAGACACCAACACTGAAGCTTTCTTT
>TRBV30|TRBJ1-6|TRBD1|15|NA
CAWSVRGTDKVSLHF
TGTGCCTGGAGTGTCCGCGGGACAGACAAAGTATCCCTCCACTTT
>TRBV28|TRBJ2-1|TRBD2|12|NA
CASSYSGRREFF
TGTGCCAGCAGTTACAGCGGGAGGCGCGAGTTCTTC
>TRBV19|TRBJ1-2|TRBD1|14|NA
CASTTDRANYGYTF
TGTGCCAGTACCACAGACAGGGCCAACTATGGCTACACCTTC
>TRBV6-5|TRBJ1-2|NA|14|NA
CASRLGASSRGYTF
TGTGCCAGCAGGCTAGGGGCGAGTTCGAGAGGCTACACCTTC
>TRBV7-2|TRBJ1-6|NA|15|NA
CASGQTGSYNSPLHF
TGTGCCAGCGGACAGACGGGCTCCTATAATTCACCCCTCCACTTT
>TRBV25-1|TRBJ2-5|TRBD1|15|once
CASSGGTGRGETQYF
TGTGCCAGCAGTGGGGGGACAGGGCGAGGGGAGACCCAGTACTTC
>TRBV28|TRBJ2-3|NA|19|NA
CASSAFFSAGTSSTDTQYF
TGTGCCAGCAGTGCGTTCTTCTCTGCAGGGACTTCTAGCACAGATACGCAGTATTTT
>TRBV2|TRBJ1-1|NA|15|NA
CASSEERGAITEAFF
TGTGCCAGCAGTGAAGAACGGGGGGCAATCACTGAAGCTTTCTTT
>TRBV28|TRBJ1-4|TRBD1|14|NA
CASSWTGKGEKLFF
TGTGCCAGCAGTTGGACAGGGAAGGGTGAAAAACTGTTTTTT
>TRBV5-8|TRBJ2-1|NA|11|NA
CASSQGNEQFF
TGTGCCAGCAGCCAGGGCAATGAGCAGTTCTTC